This TCR beta chain was sequenced in a study of PD-L1 blockade in urothelial cancer. On the study more broadly: A median blood sample held roughly 150,000 T cells and about 83,000 unique TCRs.

The CDR3 runs to 15 residues. Losses at the gene ends were 7 bases for V and 14 bases for J; bases not matched to a gene: 14. CDR1 and CDR2 from the germline V gene are SGHRS and YFSETQ. The authors spiked synthetic TCR analog templates into each PCR. Data came from immunoSEQ multiplex PCR; TCRdb stores just in-frame clones and leaves some out. The sample shows about 51,000 clones, more than 70% of them seen only once. Time point meaning: peripheral blood 6 weeks after treatment start. The sequences come from PBMCs, collected around atezolizumab (anti-PD-L1) treatment. The clonotype comes from a man aged 60 to 75 with urothelial cancer. The V and J genes are TRBV5-1 and TRBJ2-1; TRBD2 matches at 14 bases. The CDR3 coding sequence is TGCGCCAGCCGGACCGGGACTAGCGGGGGCGTGGGGGAGTTCTTC. Protein: CASRTGTSGGVGEFF.